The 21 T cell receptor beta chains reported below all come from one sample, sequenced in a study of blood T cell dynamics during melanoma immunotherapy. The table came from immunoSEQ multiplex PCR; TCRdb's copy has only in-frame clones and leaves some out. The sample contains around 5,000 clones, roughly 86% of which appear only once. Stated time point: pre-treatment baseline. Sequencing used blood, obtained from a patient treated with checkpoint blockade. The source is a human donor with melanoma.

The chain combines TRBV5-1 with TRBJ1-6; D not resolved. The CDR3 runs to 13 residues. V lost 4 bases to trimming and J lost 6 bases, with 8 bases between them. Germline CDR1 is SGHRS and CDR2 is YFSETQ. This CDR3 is CASSTGLNSPLHF. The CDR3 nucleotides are TGCGCCAGCAGCACGGGTCTTAATTCACCCCTCCACTTT.

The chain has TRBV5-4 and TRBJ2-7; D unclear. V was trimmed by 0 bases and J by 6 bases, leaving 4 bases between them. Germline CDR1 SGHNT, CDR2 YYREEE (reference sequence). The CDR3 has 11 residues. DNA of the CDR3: TGTGCCAGCAGCTTGGAGAGCGAGCAGTACTTC. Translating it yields CASSLESEQYF.

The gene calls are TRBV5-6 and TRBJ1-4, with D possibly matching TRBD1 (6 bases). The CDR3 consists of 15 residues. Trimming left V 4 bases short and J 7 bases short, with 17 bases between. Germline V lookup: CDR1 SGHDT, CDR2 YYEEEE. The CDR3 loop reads CASSPRGAGIEKLFF. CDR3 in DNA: TGTGCCAGCAGCCCACGGGGGGCTGGGATTGAAAAACTGTTTTTT. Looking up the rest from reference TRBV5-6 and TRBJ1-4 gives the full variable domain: DAGVTQSPTHLIKTRGQQVTLRCSPKSGHDTVSWYQQALGQGPQFIFQYYEEEERQRGNFPDRFSGHQFPNYSSELNVNALLLGDSALYLCASSPRGAGIEKLFFGSGTQLSVL.

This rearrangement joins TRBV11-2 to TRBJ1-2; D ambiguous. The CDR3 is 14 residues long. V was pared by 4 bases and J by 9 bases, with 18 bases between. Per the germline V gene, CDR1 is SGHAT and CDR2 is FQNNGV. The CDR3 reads CASSSGITLRRYTF. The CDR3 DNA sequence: TGTGCCAGCAGCTCAGGAATTACCTTACGGCGCTACACCTTC.

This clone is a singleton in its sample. CDR3 amino acids: CASSLGRGGNEKLFF. The CDR3 DNA is TGTGCCAGCAGCCTTGGGAGGGGCGGTAATGAAAAACTGTTTTTT. V and J are TRBV14 and TRBJ1-4, with a tentative D call TRBD1 (5 bases). The germline CDR1 and CDR2 sequences are SGHDN and FVKESK. Trimming shortened V by 4 bases and J by 4 bases, and 13 bases separated the two germline ends. CDR3 size: 15 residues.

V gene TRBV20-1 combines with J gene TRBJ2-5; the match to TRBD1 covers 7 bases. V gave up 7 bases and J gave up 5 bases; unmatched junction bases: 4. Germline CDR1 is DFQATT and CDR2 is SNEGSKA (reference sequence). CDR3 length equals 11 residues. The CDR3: CSGADRETQYF. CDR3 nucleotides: TGCAGTGGAGCGGACAGGGAGACCCAGTACTTC.

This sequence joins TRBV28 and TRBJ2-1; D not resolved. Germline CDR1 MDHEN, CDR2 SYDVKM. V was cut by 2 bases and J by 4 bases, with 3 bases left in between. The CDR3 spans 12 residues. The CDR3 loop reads CASSLLYNEQFF. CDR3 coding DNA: TGTGCCAGCAGTTTACTTTACAATGAGCAGTTCTTC.

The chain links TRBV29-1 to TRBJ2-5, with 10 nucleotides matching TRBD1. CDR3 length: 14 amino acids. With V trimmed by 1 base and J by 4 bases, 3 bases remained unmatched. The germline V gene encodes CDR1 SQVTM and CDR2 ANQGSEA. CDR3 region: CSVEGDRGRETQYF. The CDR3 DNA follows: TGCAGCGTTGAAGGGGACAGGGGAAGAGAGACCCAGTACTTC.

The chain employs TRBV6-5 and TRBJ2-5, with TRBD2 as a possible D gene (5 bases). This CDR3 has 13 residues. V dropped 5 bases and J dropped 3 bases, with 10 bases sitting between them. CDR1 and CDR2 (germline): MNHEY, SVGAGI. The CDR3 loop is CASSRGLEETQYF. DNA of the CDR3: TGTGCCAGCAGTCGAGGACTTGAAGAGACCCAGTACTTC.

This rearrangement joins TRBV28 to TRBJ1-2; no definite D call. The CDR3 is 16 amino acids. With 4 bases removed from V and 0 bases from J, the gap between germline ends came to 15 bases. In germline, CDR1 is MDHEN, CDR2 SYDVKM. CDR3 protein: CASSSLQPGPNYGYTF. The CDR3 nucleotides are TGTGCCAGCAGTTCCCTCCAGCCAGGCCCTAACTATGGCTACACCTTC.

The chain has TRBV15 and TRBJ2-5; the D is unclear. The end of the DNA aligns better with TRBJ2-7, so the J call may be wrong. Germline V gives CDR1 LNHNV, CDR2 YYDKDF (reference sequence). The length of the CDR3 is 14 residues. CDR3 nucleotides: TGTGCCACCAGCGGGAACTCGATACGGTACGAGCAGTACTTC. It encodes CATSGNSIRYEQYF.

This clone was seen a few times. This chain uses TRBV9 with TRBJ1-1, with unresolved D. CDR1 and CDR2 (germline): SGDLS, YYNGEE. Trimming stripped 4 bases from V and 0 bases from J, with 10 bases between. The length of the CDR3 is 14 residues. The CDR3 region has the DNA TGTGCCAGCAGCCCTTTCACAGTGAACACTGAAGCTTTCTTT. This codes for CASSPFTVNTEAFF.

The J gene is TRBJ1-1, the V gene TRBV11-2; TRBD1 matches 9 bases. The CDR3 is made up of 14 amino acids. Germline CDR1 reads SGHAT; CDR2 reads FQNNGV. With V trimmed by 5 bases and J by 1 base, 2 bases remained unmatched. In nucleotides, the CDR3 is TGTGCCAGCAGCCCGGGACAGGGGAACACTGAAGCTTTCTTT. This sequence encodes CASSPGQGNTEAFF.

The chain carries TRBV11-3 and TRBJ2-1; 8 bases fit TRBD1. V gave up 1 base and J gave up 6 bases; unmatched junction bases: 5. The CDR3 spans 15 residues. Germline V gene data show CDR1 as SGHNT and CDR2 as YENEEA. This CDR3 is CASSLGTGGSNEQFF. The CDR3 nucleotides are TGTGCCAGCAGCTTAGGTACAGGGGGTAGCAATGAGCAGTTCTTC.

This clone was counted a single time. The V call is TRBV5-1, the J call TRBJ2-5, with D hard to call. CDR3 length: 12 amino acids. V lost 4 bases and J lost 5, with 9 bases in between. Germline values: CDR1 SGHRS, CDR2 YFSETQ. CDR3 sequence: CASSPGAETQYF. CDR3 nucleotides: TGCGCCAGCAGCCCGGGCGCGGAGACCCAGTACTTC.

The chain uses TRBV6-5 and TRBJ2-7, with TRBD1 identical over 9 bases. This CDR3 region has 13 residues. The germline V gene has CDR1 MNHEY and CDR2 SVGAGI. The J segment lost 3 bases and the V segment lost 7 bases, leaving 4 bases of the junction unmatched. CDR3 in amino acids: CASTQGAGYEQYF. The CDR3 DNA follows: TGTGCCAGCACACAGGGGGCGGGCTACGAGCAGTACTTC.

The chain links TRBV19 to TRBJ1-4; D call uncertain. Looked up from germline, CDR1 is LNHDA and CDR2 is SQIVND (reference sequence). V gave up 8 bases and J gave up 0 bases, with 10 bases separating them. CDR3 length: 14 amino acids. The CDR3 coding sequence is TGTGCCAGTTCGGGAGCAACAACTAATGAAAAACTGTTTTTT. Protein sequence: CASSGATTNEKLFF.

The CDR3 sequence is CASSLAGAYNEQFF. In DNA, the CDR3 is TGTGCCAGCAGTTTAGCGGGAGCCTACAATGAGCAGTTCTTC. The V gene is TRBV28, the J gene TRBJ2-1, with TRBD2 identical over 7 bases. The CDR3 length is 14 residues. The V and J ends lost 2 bases and 2 bases, in that order; junction bases with no gene match: 0. Per germline, CDR1 MDHEN and CDR2 SYDVKM.

The CDR3 sequence is CASSRLAGGHNEQFF. The CDR3 nucleotides are TGTGCCAGCAGTAGACTAGCGGGAGGACACAATGAGCAGTTCTTC. J is TRBJ2-1 and V is TRBV2; 13 bases are shared with TRBD2. Looked up from germline, CDR1 is SNHLY and CDR2 is FYNNEI. This CDR3 contains 15 residues. J gave up 5 bases and V 5 bases, and 3 bases lay outside the gene matches.

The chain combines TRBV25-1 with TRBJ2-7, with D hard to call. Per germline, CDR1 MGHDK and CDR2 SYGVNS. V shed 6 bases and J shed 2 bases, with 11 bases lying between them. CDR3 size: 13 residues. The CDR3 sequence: CASRRSATYEQYF. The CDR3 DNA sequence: TGTGCCAGCAGGAGGTCAGCGACCTACGAGCAGTACTTC.

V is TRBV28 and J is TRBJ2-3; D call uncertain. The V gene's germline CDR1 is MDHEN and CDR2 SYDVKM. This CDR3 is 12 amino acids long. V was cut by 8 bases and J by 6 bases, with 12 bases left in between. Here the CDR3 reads CASRVGYDTQYF. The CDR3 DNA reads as TGTGCCAGCCGTGTCGGGTACGATACGCAGTATTTT.